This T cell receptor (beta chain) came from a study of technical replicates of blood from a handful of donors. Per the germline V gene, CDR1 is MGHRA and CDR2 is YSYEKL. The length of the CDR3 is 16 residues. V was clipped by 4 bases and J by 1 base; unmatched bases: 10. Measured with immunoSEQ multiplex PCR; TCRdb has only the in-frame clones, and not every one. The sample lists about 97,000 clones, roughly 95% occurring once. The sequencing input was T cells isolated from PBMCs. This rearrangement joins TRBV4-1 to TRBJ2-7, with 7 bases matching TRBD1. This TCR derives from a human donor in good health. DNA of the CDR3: TGCGCCAGCAGCCTCGGCCAGGGGGAAGGGTCCTACGAGCAGTACTTC. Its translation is CASSLGQGEGSYEQYF.